This T cell receptor beta chain was retrieved from a study of cytomegalovirus exposure and HLA in healthy donors. At the level of the study: The 130 or so validation repertoires were reported in a later analysis to have been generated on the same platform as the 666 first-cohort repertoires.

Study results and limitations: According to a subsequent analysis, TCR clusters from the first cohort were inclined to appear together in the 120 validation repertoires. It was approximately 150 TCR beta chains that were listed as cytomegalovirus-associated.

The V and J ends lost 5 bases and 4 bases respectively, with 13 bases between them. This CDR3 has 13 amino acids. The V gene's germline CDR1 is SQVTM and CDR2 ANQGSEA. Clones were read by immunoSEQ multiplex PCR, and TCRdb kept only the in-frame ones, dropping some. The table lists 100,000 to 120,000 clones, 88% of them singletons. A word on this clone: The antigen is not known.

Sequencing input: PBMCs. The sequence was collected from a woman under 40 in good health and CMV-seropositive. The chain links TRBV29-1 to TRBJ2-3; D unclear. CDR3 nucleotides: TGCAGCGTTTTAAGCGCCCGGGCAGATACGCAGTATTTT. It yields the protein CSVLSARADTQYF.